This TCR beta chain derives from a study of blood T cells in healthy people across ages. Those donating, healthy Caucasian individuals from Russia, were aged roughly 6 to 100. Every donor provided 7.5 to 10 milliliters of peripheral blood. Then a second PCR, running roughly 6 to 11 cycles, was carried out with a sample-barcoded 5' primer and a J-beta primer mix. A template-switch adaptor that had 12 random nucleotides put a tag on each cDNA molecule. TCRdb passed the 5' RACE reads through MiXCR, listing each CDR3 protein once. Here the sample spans hundreds of thousands of distinct CDR3 sequences, around three fifths being singletons. Per germline, CDR1 SGHRS and CDR2 YFSETQ. This CDR3 region has 16 residues. Trimming at V came to 0 bases and at J to 6 bases, leaving 5 bases not matched to a gene.

The V call is TRBV5-1, the J call TRBJ1-5, with TRBD1 matching over 11 bases. The specimen sequenced was blood. This TCR derives from a man in his 60s in good health. The CDR3 spells CASSLGTGGDGQPQHF. CDR3 nucleotide sequence: TGCGCCAGCAGCTTGGGGACAGGGGGCGACGGTCAGCCCCAGCATTTT.